A single TCR beta chain is shown here with its context. These data originate in a study of blood T cell repertoires in COVID-19. Looking at the study overall: Whether acute or convalescent, the COVID-19 samples came from the United States, Italy and Spain. Nucleic acid was either cDNA or gDNA, and it came from T cells, B-cell-depleted T cells, or PBMCs.

Using immunoSEQ multiplex PCR, the repertoire was profiled, and TCRdb retains in-frame clones only, with some absent. The sample includes 130,000 to 150,000 clones, roughly 86% of them seen just once. V lost 2 bases to trimming and J lost 13 bases, with 17 bases between them. CDR1 and CDR2 (germline): MDHEN, SYDVKM. This CDR3 has 13 residues. This sequence was found in a man aged 45-65 years with active or convalescent COVID-19. The chain is built from TRBV28 and TRBJ1-1, with D possibly being TRBD1 (5 bases). Sequencing was carried out using peripheral blood. CDR3 nucleotide sequence: TGTGCCAGCAGTTTAGTATTAGGCAGGGTGGGTTTCTTT. Amino acid sequence: CASSLVLGRVGFF.